These T cell receptor beta chains were read from a single sample in a study of shared clonotypes between healthy human individuals. TCRdb's table, derived via immunoSEQ multiplex PCR, lists solely in-frame clones and lacks some. The sample comprises some 1.5 million clones, 95% to 97% of which are singletons, and about 1% rests with the top ten. Material for sequencing was naive CD4+ T cells sorted from blood. The source of these receptors is a man younger than 40 in good health. Each CDR3 is given with its conserved first and last residue. The order of the fields is clone size, D gene, V gene, J gene, CDR3 DNA, CDR3 protein. A D gene is named only where the DNA matches it firmly. Size is stated for part of the rows, as once, few or many counts, or as a class when the clone is expanded.

size: -
D: TRBD1
V: TRBV30
J: TRBJ1-3
DNA: TGTGCCTGGAGTCAGGGGACAGGGAGAAACACCATATATTTT
CDR3: CAWSQGTGRNTIYF

size: -
D: TRBD2
V: TRBV6-1
J: TRBJ2-7
DNA: TGTGCCAGTGGTGGACCCCTTAGCGGGAGTCTCGAGCAGTACTTC
CDR3: CASGGPLSGSLEQYF

size: -
D: TRBD2
V: TRBV27
J: TRBJ2-5
DNA: TGTGCCAGCAGACTAGGCCCGGGACTAGAAGGAGTAGGGGGAGAGACCCAGTACTTC
CDR3: CASRLGPGLEGVGGETQYF

size: once
D: TRBD1
V: TRBV27
J: TRBJ2-1
DNA: TGTGCCAGCAGTTTACTGGGACAGGTAGAGCAGTTCTTC
CDR3: CASSLLGQVEQFF

size: -
D: -
V: TRBV10-3
J: TRBJ1-2
DNA: TGTGCCATCACCCTAGCCGGGAGCTATGGCTACACCTTC
CDR3: CAITLAGSYGYTF

size: -
D: -
V: TRBV30
J: TRBJ2-5
DNA: TGTGCCTGGCTACAAGAGACCCAGTACTTC
CDR3: CAWLQETQYF

size: -
D: -
V: TRBV5-4
J: TRBJ1-4
DNA: TGTGCCAGCAGCAAACAGGGTTTTACTGAAAAACTGTTTTTT
CDR3: CASSKQGFTEKLFF

size: -
D: -
V: TRBV30
J: TRBJ2-5
DNA: TGTGCCTGGTCTGGGCTACCCAAAGAGACCCAGTACTTC
CDR3: CAWSGLPKETQYF

size: -
D: TRBD1
V: TRBV2
J: TRBJ2-1
DNA: TGTGCCAGCAGGCAGGGGGCGCTCCCCGGTGAGCAGTTCTTC
CDR3: CASRQGALPGEQFF

size: -
D: -
V: TRBV28
J: TRBJ2-7
DNA: TGTGCCAGCAAGGAATCCTCTTACGAGCAGTACTTC
CDR3: CASKESSYEQYF

size: -
D: TRBD1
V: TRBV7-2
J: TRBJ1-2
DNA: TGTGCCAGCAACCGGGACAGGGACTATGGCTACACCTTC
CDR3: CASNRDRDYGYTF

size: -
D: -
V: TRBV6-5
J: TRBJ2-1
DNA: TGTGCCAGCAAACGGGAGAGCTCCTACAATGAGCAGTTCTTC
CDR3: CASKRESSYNEQFF

size: -
D: TRBD2
V: TRBV14
J: TRBJ2-5
DNA: TGTGCCAGCAGCCCCGTCAGCGGGAGGTTGAGGGAGACCCAGTACTTC
CDR3: CASSPVSGRLRETQYF

size: few
D: -
V: TRBV28
J: TRBJ2-7
DNA: TGTGCCAGCTCAACTAGAAACTTCGAGCAGTACTTC
CDR3: CASSTRNFEQYF

size: -
D: TRBD2
V: TRBV11-2
J: TRBJ2-3
DNA: TGTGCCAGCAGCCCAGCGGGAGGCCGCACAGATACGCAGTATTTT
CDR3: CASSPAGGRTDTQYF

size: -
D: -
V: TRBV6-5
J: TRBJ1-5
DNA: TGTGCCAGCACCACAGGGTTGGGAGATCAGCCCCAGCATTTT
CDR3: CASTTGLGDQPQHF

size: once
D: -
V: TRBV28
J: TRBJ1-2
DNA: TGTGCCAGCAAAACGCTTCGGGGCGGGGTGAGTGGCTACACCTTC
CDR3: CASKTLRGGVSGYTF

size: -
D: TRBD1
V: TRBV29-1
J: TRBJ2-7
DNA: TGCAGCGTTTCGGGGGACAGGGTGGGATACGAGCAGTACTTC
CDR3: CSVSGDRVGYEQYF

size: -
D: TRBD1
V: TRBV2
J: TRBJ2-1
DNA: TGTGCCAGCAGGACAGCCGGGACAGGGATTTACAATGAGCAGTTCTTC
CDR3: CASRTAGTGIYNEQFF

size: -
D: TRBD1
V: TRBV5-4
J: TRBJ2-7
DNA: TGTGCCAGCAGCCTTAGACAGGGAAGCTACGAGCAGTACTTC
CDR3: CASSLRQGSYEQYF

size: -
D: -
V: TRBV11-2
J: TRBJ2-2
DNA: TGTGCCAGCAGCCTCGGGGACGGGGAGCTGTTTTTT
CDR3: CASSLGDGELFF

size: -
D: -
V: TRBV19
J: TRBJ2-4
DNA: TGTGCCAGTAGTGAAGGGTTGGGAAACATTCAGTACTTC
CDR3: CASSEGLGNIQYF

size: -
D: -
V: TRBV12-2
J: TRBJ1-2
DNA: TGTGCAAGTCGTTTCGAGGAGGGGTTTAACTATGGCTACACCTTC
CDR3: CASRFEEGFNYGYTF

size: -
D: TRBD1
V: TRBV7-9
J: TRBJ1-1
DNA: TGTGCCACCAGGCCGGTCCGGACAGGGAGCACTGAAGCTTTCTTT
CDR3: CATRPVRTGSTEAFF

size: -
D: -
V: TRBV28
J: TRBJ1-1
DNA: TGTGCCAGCAGCGCCACCCCATTGCGGGGGCACACTGAAGCTTTCTTT
CDR3: CASSATPLRGHTEAFF

size: -
D: TRBD1
V: TRBV5-8
J: TRBJ2-7
DNA: TGTGCCAGCAGCTCCCTCGGGACAGGGAAACTAAACGAGCAGTACTTC
CDR3: CASSSLGTGKLNEQYF

size: -
D: -
V: TRBV19
J: TRBJ1-4
DNA: TGTGCCAGTAGCCGTTGGACAGACAATGAAAAACTGTTTTTT
CDR3: CASSRWTDNEKLFF

size: -
D: TRBD2
V: TRBV19
J: TRBJ2-2
DNA: TGTGCCAGTAGTATAGGAGGAGCGGGAGTGGGCACCGGGGAGCTGTTTTTT
CDR3: CASSIGGAGVGTGELFF

size: -
D: -
V: TRBV15
J: TRBJ2-2
DNA: TGTGCCACCAGCAGGCAGGGGATCGGGGAGCTGTTTTTT
CDR3: CATSRQGIGELFF

size: -
D: -
V: TRBV5-6
J: TRBJ2-2
DNA: TGTGCCAGCAGCTTTGATCCAGTGTTCGCCATCGGGGAGCTGTTTTTT
CDR3: CASSFDPVFAIGELFF

size: -
D: -
V: TRBV2
J: TRBJ2-3
DNA: TGTGCCAGCAGGATTTCAGGCATGGGCACAGATACGCAGTATTTT
CDR3: CASRISGMGTDTQYF

size: -
D: -
V: TRBV10-1
J: TRBJ2-1
DNA: TGCGCCAGCAGTGAGGGGGACTCCCGAAGGAATGAGCAGTTCTTC
CDR3: CASSEGDSRRNEQFF

size: -
D: -
V: TRBV25-1
J: TRBJ2-5
DNA: TGTGCCAGCAGTGAATCCGGGACTTTAGGGAAGACCCAGTACTTC
CDR3: CASSESGTLGKTQYF

size: -
D: TRBD1
V: TRBV5-1
J: TRBJ2-2
DNA: TGCGCCAGCAGCTTGGCTCGACAGGGGAAGGCCGGGGAGCTGTTTTTT
CDR3: CASSLARQGKAGELFF

size: -
D: -
V: TRBV18
J: TRBJ2-2
DNA: TGTGCCAGCTCACCATATAAACCACAGGGCATCGGGGAGCTGTTTTTT
CDR3: CASSPYKPQGIGELFF

size: -
D: -
V: TRBV9
J: TRBJ2-5
DNA: TGTGCCAGCAGCGTAGCGGCTGGGGAGACCCAGTACTTC
CDR3: CASSVAAGETQYF

size: -
D: TRBD1
V: TRBV29-1
J: TRBJ1-4
DNA: TGCAGCGTTTGGCAGGGGGATGAAAAACTGTTTTTT
CDR3: CSVWQGDEKLFF

size: -
D: TRBD1
V: TRBV6-1
J: TRBJ1-5
DNA: TGTGCCAGCATGACCCGGCAGGGGGCCTATCAGCCCCAGCATTTT
CDR3: CASMTRQGAYQPQHF

size: -
D: -
V: TRBV27
J: TRBJ2-5
DNA: TGTGCCAGCAGTTTATTGGCTAGGGGTGGTGAGACCCAGTACTTC
CDR3: CASSLLARGGETQYF

size: once
D: TRBD1
V: TRBV5-4
J: TRBJ2-5
DNA: TGTGCCAGCAGCGGAAAACAGGGGCCCCGGGAGACCCAGTACTTC
CDR3: CASSGKQGPRETQYF

size: -
D: TRBD2
V: TRBV19
J: TRBJ2-7
DNA: TGTGCCAGTAGTTTCCGGGACCAATCTAGCGGGAGGCTCAACGAGCAGTACTTC
CDR3: CASSFRDQSSGRLNEQYF

size: -
D: -
V: TRBV7-3
J: TRBJ2-2
DNA: TGTGCCAGCAGACCGGAGTCCACCGGGGAGCTGTTTTTT
CDR3: CASRPESTGELFF

size: -
D: TRBD1
V: TRBV19
J: TRBJ2-7
DNA: TGTGCCAGTAGTCTTCGAGACAGGGGCCACGAGCAGTACTTC
CDR3: CASSLRDRGHEQYF

size: -
D: -
V: TRBV9
J: TRBJ1-1
DNA: TGTGCCAGCAGCGTAAGTTCGAACACTGAAGCTTTCTTT
CDR3: CASSVSSNTEAFF

size: -
D: TRBD2
V: TRBV11-2
J: TRBJ2-2
DNA: TGTGCCAGCAGCCAGTTGGGACTAGCTCAGAGCGGGGAGCTGTTTTTT
CDR3: CASSQLGLAQSGELFF

size: -
D: -
V: TRBV7-8
J: TRBJ2-5
DNA: TGTGCCAGCAGCTTCGGACCCGGATTCGGGACCCAGTACTTC
CDR3: CASSFGPGFGTQYF

size: -
D: TRBD1
V: TRBV11-2
J: TRBJ2-7
DNA: TGTGCCAGCAGCTTAGGCAGGGGGTCCTACGAGCAGTACTTC
CDR3: CASSLGRGSYEQYF

size: -
D: -
V: TRBV7-9
J: TRBJ2-3
DNA: TGTGCCAGCAGTTTCAGGGGTTACGCAGATACGCAGTATTTT
CDR3: CASSFRGYADTQYF

size: -
D: -
V: TRBV5-1
J: TRBJ2-1
DNA: TGCGCCAGCAGCTTGTCCGGGGCCGGTGGGGATAAGTTCTTC
CDR3: CASSLSGAGGDKFF

size: -
D: TRBD1
V: TRBV11-2
J: TRBJ2-5
DNA: TGTGCCAGCAGCTCCCTCCGAACAGGGGGCGGGTCGACCCAGTACTTC
CDR3: CASSSLRTGGGSTQYF

size: -
D: -
V: TRBV9
J: TRBJ1-3
DNA: TGTGCCAGCAGCGTAACTGGAAACACCATATATTTT
CDR3: CASSVTGNTIYF

size: -
D: -
V: TRBV5-8
J: TRBJ1-4
DNA: TGTGCCAGCATCTATCCGGTAGGGTTTCTGAGAGAAAAACTGTTTTTT
CDR3: CASIYPVGFLREKLFF

size: -
D: -
V: TRBV9
J: TRBJ2-2
DNA: TGTGCCAGCAGCGTAGGGCGGGCCTTCGGGGGGGAGCTGTTTTTT
CDR3: CASSVGRAFGGELFF

size: -
D: -
V: TRBV7-9
J: TRBJ1-4
DNA: TGTGCCAGCCTACAAGAGGGCTACGGCGAAAAACTGTTTTTT
CDR3: CASLQEGYGEKLFF

size: once
D: TRBD1
V: TRBV7-9
J: TRBJ2-5
DNA: TGTGCCAGCAGCTTCCCGGGACAGAGGCAGACCCAGTACTTC
CDR3: CASSFPGQRQTQYF

size: -
D: -
V: TRBV6-5
J: TRBJ2-3
DNA: TGTGCCAGCAGTCTACTTGGGTACACAGATACGCAGTATTTT
CDR3: CASSLLGYTDTQYF

size: -
D: TRBD2
V: TRBV5-1
J: TRBJ2-1
DNA: TGCGCCAGCAGCCCCGCAGGGACTAGCGGTTACAATGAGCAGTTCTTC
CDR3: CASSPAGTSGYNEQFF

size: -
D: -
V: TRBV28
J: TRBJ1-5
DNA: TGTGCCAGCAGTTTTCAGGTTATTAATCAGCCCCAGCATTTT
CDR3: CASSFQVINQPQHF

size: -
D: TRBD1
V: TRBV7-2
J: TRBJ1-4
DNA: TGTGCCAGCAGCTTACGACAGGGGAGGGAAAAACTGTTTTTT
CDR3: CASSLRQGREKLFF

size: -
D: TRBD2
V: TRBV7-2
J: TRBJ2-2
DNA: TGTGCCAGCAGCCCCCGGAGCGGGGGGGACACCGGGGAGCTGTTTTTT
CDR3: CASSPRSGGDTGELFF